These 10 T cell receptor beta chains were all obtained from the same sample, sequenced in a study of T cell responses to AZD1222 COVID-19 vaccine. Clones were sequenced by immunoSEQ multiplex PCR, and TCRdb holds only the in-frame ones, with some missing. The repertoire holds roughly 150,000 clones, with roughly 89% as singletons. Sequenced material: peripheral blood, taken on day 0 of AZD1222 vaccination. The receptors come from an adult in good health.

The gene calls are TRBV4-3 and TRBJ2-1; 10 bases are a match to TRBD2. The V gene's germline CDR1 is LGHNA and CDR2 YSLEER. There are 18 residues in the CDR3. Germline trimming cut 0 bases from V and 3 bases from J; bases unmatched to any gene: 8. The CDR3 DNA reads TGCGCCAGCAGCCAAGATCCAGCGGGGGGGGTTCTCTACAATGAGCAGTTCTTC. Encoded protein: CASSQDPAGGVLYNEQFF.

The rearrangement links TRBV28 to TRBJ1-2, with D unresolved. This CDR3 contains 13 residues. Germline V CDR1 and CDR2: MDHEN, SYDVKM. With 5 bases removed from V and 6 bases from J, the gap between germline ends came to 13 bases. CDR3 DNA sequence: TGTGCCAGCAGTACCTCTCCGAACCATGGCTACACCTTC. Translation gives CASSTSPNHGYTF.

This chain joins TRBV2 and TRBJ2-3; a possible D gene is TRBD2 (6 bases). The CDR3 is 16 amino acids. V lost 0 bases and J lost 2, with 12 bases in between. Germline CDR1 SNHLY, CDR2 FYNNEI. The CDR3 spells CASSEARRGVTDTQYF. As DNA, the CDR3 is TGTGCCAGCAGTGAAGCAAGGAGGGGCGTCACAGATACGCAGTATTTT.

The V gene is TRBV5-6, the J gene TRBJ2-7; D possibly corresponds to TRBD1 (8 bases). The CDR3 spans 16 residues. Germline V gene data show CDR1 as SGHDT and CDR2 as YYEEEE. The V gene lost 4 bases and the J gene lost 3 bases, with 20 bases spanning the gap. CDR3 nucleotides: TGTGCCAGCAGCCTAGTCGGGGGGACAGGAGACTACGAGCAGTACTTC. This sequence encodes CASSLVGGTGDYEQYF.

This clone was recorded only once. This sequence joins TRBV7-2 and TRBJ2-5; 8 positions agree with TRBD2. Per the germline V gene, CDR1 is SGHTA and CDR2 is FQGNSA. The CDR3 loop spans 17 amino acids. V lost 4 bases and J lost 0; bases outside the gene matches: 10. For the CDR3, the DNA is TGTGCCAGCAGCTCGAGAGGGGCTAGCGGGTACCAAGAGACCCAGTACTTC. It encodes CASSSRGASGYQETQYF.

The CDR3 loop reads CASSEARQGGTEAFF. The CDR3 DNA is TGTGCCAGCAGTGAAGCCCGACAGGGGGGCACTGAAGCTTTCTTT. V and J are TRBV6-1 and TRBJ1-1; 9 bases align to TRBD1. Per germline, CDR1 MNHNS and CDR2 SASEGT. The CDR3 has 15 residues. The V gene end was trimmed by 0 bases and the J gene end by 4 bases; junction bases not matched to a gene: 3.

The gene calls are TRBV5-1 and TRBJ2-7, with 9 positions matching TRBD1. V was pared by 6 bases and J by 3 bases, with 7 bases of the junction left unmatched. CDR3 length equals 14 residues. Germline lookup yields CDR1 SGHRS and CDR2 YFSETQ. The CDR3 nucleotides read TGCGCCAGCACCACCGGGACAGGGATCTACGAGCAGTACTTC. Its translation is CASTTGTGIYEQYF.

This rearrangement joins TRBV6-2 or TRBV6-3 to TRBJ2-3; 8 bases map to TRBD1. Losses at the gene ends were 2 bases for V and 0 bases for J; bases not matched to a gene: 7. Germline CDR1 is MNHEY and CDR2 is SVGEGT. The CDR3 is made up of 17 amino acids. Here the CDR3 reads CASSYGRGPPSTDTQYF. The CDR3 region has the DNA TGTGCCAGCAGTTACGGCAGGGGGCCCCCTAGCACAGATACGCAGTATTTT.

The gene calls are TRBV14 and TRBJ2-2; the D gene could be TRBD1 or TRBD2 (6 bases each). V was pared by 2 bases and J by 0 bases, with 16 bases between. Germline CDR1 SGHDN, CDR2 FVKESK. This CDR3 contains 18 residues. In DNA, the CDR3 is TGTGCCAGCAGCCAACTAGGGGGGCGGAGAACGAACACCGGGGAGCTGTTTTTT. It specifies CASSQLGGRRTNTGELFF.

The CDR3 bases are TGTGCCAGCAGCTTAAGACAGGGTCGAGGGACCGGGGAGCTGTTTTTT. Translating it yields CASSLRQGRGTGELFF. The genes are TRBV11-2 and TRBJ2-2; 7 nucleotides line up with TRBD1. The CDR3 has 16 residues. Germline loops: CDR1 SGHAT, CDR2 FQNNGV. The V gene end was trimmed by 2 bases and the J gene end by 5 bases; junction bases not matched to a gene: 8. The full variable domain, its missing parts supplied by reference TRBV11-2 and TRBJ2-2, is EAGVAQSPRYKIIEKRQSVAFWCNPISGHATLYWYQQILGQGPKLLIQFQNNGVVDDSQLPKDRFSAERLKGVDSTLKIQPAKLEDSAVYLCASSLRQGRGTGELFFGEGSRLTVL.